This TCR beta chain was obtained from a study of blood T cells in healthy people across ages. Study-wide results and limits: Greater diversity and more naive CD4+ cells were seen in long-lived donors than in aged donors.

Investigators took about 10 milliliters of peripheral blood from every donor. A minimum of 7 million PBMCs was isolated per sample. Concerning this clonotype itself: The antigen remains unidentified.

A J-beta primer mix and a sample-barcoded 5' primer were used in a second PCR of about 7 to 12 cycles. Researchers report that a template-switch adaptor with 12 random nucleotides tagged each cDNA molecule. MiXCR was run by TCRdb on the 5' RACE reads, yielding one entry per CDR3 protein. The data show around 1,900,000 distinct CDR3 sequences, roughly two fifths seen once. The CDR3 totals 13 residues. V was pared by 8 bases and J by 8 bases, with 8 bases of the junction left unmatched. Germline V gives CDR1 MDHEN, CDR2 SYDVKM. The clonotype originates from a human donor in good health. The chain recombines TRBV28 with TRBJ1-4; 7 bases are shared with TRBD1. The sample taken for sequencing was blood. The DNA of the CDR3 is TGTGCCAGCTTACAGGGGAGGCGCGAAAAACTGTTTTTT. Encoded protein: CASLQGRREKLFF.